This is a list of T cell receptor beta chains from one sample in a study of T cells in tuberculosis. Here immunoSEQ multiplex PCR was the method, and the copy in TCRdb shows in-frame clones only, minus some. The sample holds around 60,000 clones, around 81% seen once. Sequenced sample: CD1b-GMM tetramer-negative cells sorted from PBMCs. The receptors originated from an adult woman with latent tuberculosis. Each CDR3 is given with its conserved first and last residue. The order of the fields is J gene, clone size, D gene, V gene, CDR3 protein, CDR3 DNA. The D gene is left open where the match is weak. Clone sizes are given selectively: once, few, many, or a class where the clone is expanded.

TRBJ2-7 | NA | TRBD1 | TRBV19 | CASSKQQGAPYEQYF | TGTGCCAGTAGTAAGCAACAGGGGGCCCCCTACGAGCAGTACTTC
TRBJ2-1 | once | NA | TRBV27 | CASSLGHPNNEQFF | TGTGCCAGCAGTTTAGGGCACCCTAACAATGAGCAGTTCTTC
TRBJ1-1 | NA | NA | TRBV19 | CASSILRYTEAFF | TGTGCCAGTAGTATACTACGGTACACTGAAGCTTTCTTT
TRBJ1-2 | once | TRBD1 | TRBV7-2 | CASSALTGAAGYGYTF | TGTGCCAGCAGCGCCCTAACAGGGGCTGCCGGCTATGGCTACACCTTC
TRBJ2-7 | few | NA | TRBV28 | CASSFGREVYEQYF | TGTGCCAGCAGTTTTGGCAGGGAGGTATACGAGCAGTACTTC
TRBJ2-1 | few | NA | TRBV29-1 | CSVDQGWYNEQFF | TGCAGCGTTGACCAGGGGTGGTACAATGAGCAGTTCTTC
TRBJ2-3 | NA | NA | TRBV28 | CASIPRLLPGGTQYF | TGTGCCAGCATCCCAAGGTTACTGCCCGGGGGTACGCAGTATTTT
TRBJ1-5 | NA | NA | TRBV7-8 | CASSPPQGNQPQHF | TGTGCCAGCAGCCCCCCACAGGGCAATCAGCCCCAGCATTTT
TRBJ1-3 | NA | NA | TRBV9 | CASSVAAGISGNTIYF | TGTGCCAGCAGCGTGGCAGCGGGGATCTCTGGAAACACCATATATTTT
TRBJ2-1 | few | NA | TRBV9 | CASGPLQTQNNEQFF | TGTGCCAGCGGGCCGTTGCAGACGCAGAACAATGAGCAGTTCTTC
TRBJ1-1 | NA | NA | TRBV11-3 | CASSSGTEAFF | TGTGCCAGCAGCTCGGGCACTGAAGCTTTCTTT
TRBJ2-5 | NA | TRBD2 | TRBV28 | CASSLSSGGIETQYF | TGTGCCAGCAGTTTATCAAGCGGGGGAATAGAGACCCAGTACTTC
TRBJ2-3 | NA | TRBD2 | TRBV27 | CASPGGAADTQYF | TGTGCCAGCCCCGGGGGGGCCGCAGATACGCAGTATTTT
TRBJ1-5 | NA | NA | TRBV18 | CASSPNYSNQPQHF | TGTGCCAGCTCACCAAACTATAGCAATCAGCCCCAGCATTTT
TRBJ1-3 | NA | TRBD1 | TRBV5-4 | CASSQEAQGATGNTIYF | TGCGCCAGCAGCCAAGAAGCACAGGGGGCGACTGGAAACACCATATATTTT
TRBJ2-1 | NA | TRBD1 | TRBV5-6 | CASNERGGGKNEQFF | TGTGCCAGCAATGAGAGAGGGGGCGGCAAAAATGAGCAGTTCTTC
TRBJ2-7 | NA | NA | TRBV28 | CASSSYSGTPLYEQYF | TGTGCCAGCAGTTCCTACAGTGGGACACCTCTCTACGAGCAGTACTTC
TRBJ1-5 | NA | NA | TRBV28 | CASRVPDSINQPQHF | TGTGCCAGCAGGGTCCCCGACAGCATCAATCAGCCCCAGCATTTT
TRBJ2-3 | NA | TRBD2 | TRBV7-9 | CASSRLAGASSDTQYF | TGTGCCAGCAGCCGACTAGCGGGGGCCTCTAGCGATACGCAGTATTTT
TRBJ2-7 | NA | TRBD2 | TRBV5-6 | CASSLGPQVSGGEQYF | TGTGCCAGCAGCTTGGGCCCCCAGGTTAGCGGGGGAGAGCAGTACTTC
TRBJ1-2 | NA | NA | TRBV10-3 | CAIRGGTLGYTF | TGTGCCATCAGGGGCGGGACGCTTGGCTACACCTTC
TRBJ1-1 | NA | NA | TRBV19 | CASSITNPGRTEAFF | TGTGCCAGTAGTATAACTAACCCTGGTAGGACTGAAGCTTTCTTT